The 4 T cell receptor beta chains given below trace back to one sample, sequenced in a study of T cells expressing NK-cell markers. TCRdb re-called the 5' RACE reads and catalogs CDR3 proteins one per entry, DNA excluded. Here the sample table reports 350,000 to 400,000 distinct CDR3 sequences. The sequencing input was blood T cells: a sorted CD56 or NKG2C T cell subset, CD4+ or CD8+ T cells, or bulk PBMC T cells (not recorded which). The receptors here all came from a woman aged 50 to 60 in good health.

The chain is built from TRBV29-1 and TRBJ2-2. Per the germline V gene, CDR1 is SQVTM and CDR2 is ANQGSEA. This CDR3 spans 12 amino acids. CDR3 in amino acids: CSVGYGTGELFF.

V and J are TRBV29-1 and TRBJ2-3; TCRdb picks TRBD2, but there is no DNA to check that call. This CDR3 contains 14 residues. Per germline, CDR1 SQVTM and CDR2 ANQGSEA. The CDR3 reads CSGKGPAKADTQYF.

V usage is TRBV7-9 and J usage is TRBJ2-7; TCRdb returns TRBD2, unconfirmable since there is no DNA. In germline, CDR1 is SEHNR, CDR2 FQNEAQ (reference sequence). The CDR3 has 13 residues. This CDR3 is CARRTSGSYEQYF.

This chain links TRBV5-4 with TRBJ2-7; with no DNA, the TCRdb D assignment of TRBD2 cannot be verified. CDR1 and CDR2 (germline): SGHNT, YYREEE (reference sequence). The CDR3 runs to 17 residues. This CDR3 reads CASSPGLAGGLSYEQYF.